This entry lists 9 T cell receptor beta chains sequenced from one sample in a study of T cells after yellow fever vaccination. TCRdb redid the calling of the 5' RACE reads with MiXCR, one entry per CDR3 protein. The repertoire includes roughly 50,000 distinct CDR3 sequences, roughly 7.4% of them detected once, and 28% sits in the top ten. The material sequenced was CD8+ T cells sorted from PBMCs, taken around 15 days after the first yellow fever vaccination. The source is a man aged 18 to 29 who received the YFV17D yellow fever vaccine.

In regard to this clonotype: Being one base from a much bigger clone, this may be a read error. The chain is built from TRBV12-3 or TRBV12-4 and TRBJ2-2, with TRBD2 matching 9 bases. The CDR3 is 16 residues long. The CDR3 protein is CASSFVAGVNTGKLFF. CDR3 DNA: TGTGCCAGCAGTTTCGTAGCGGGGGTGAACACCGGGAAGCTGTTTTTT.

The table lists this clonotype with many counts. DNA for the CDR3: TGTGCTAGTGGTAGTGGACAGTCCAATCAGCCCCAGCATTTT. The encoded protein is CASGSGQSNQPQHF. V is TRBV12-5 and J is TRBJ1-5; the D gene is possibly TRBD1 (6 bases). From germline, CDR1 is LGHNT and CDR2 FRNRAP. This CDR3 is built from 14 residues. V was shortened by 5 bases and J by 3 bases, with 11 bases between the two germline ends.

This clonotype was recorded many times. The chain couples TRBV20-1 to TRBJ2-7; D perhaps matches TRBD2 (6 bases). Between the trimmed V and J ends, which lost 1 base and 2 bases, there was a span of 12 bases. Germline V gene data show CDR1 as DFQATT and CDR2 as SNEGSKA (reference sequence). This CDR3 has 14 amino acids. CDR3 sequence (DNA): TGCAGTGCTAGAGTTAGGCGGGGAGCCTACGAGCAGTACGTC. As protein: CSARVRRGAYEQYV.

This clonotype has a count of ten or more. The rearrangement links TRBV4-1 to TRBJ1-5; no definite D call. The CDR3 loop spans 15 amino acids. V lost 1 base to trimming and J lost 1 base, with 8 bases between them. Looked up from germline, CDR1 is MGHRA and CDR2 is YSYEKL. CDR3 sequence: CASSQAAISNQPQHF. CDR3 nucleotides: TGCGCCAGCAGCCAAGCGGCCATCAGCAATCAGCCCCAGCATTTT.

This clonotype was recorded at least ten times. The genes are TRBV5-8 and TRBJ2-1; 7 bases are shared with TRBD2. The CDR3 has 14 amino acids. Germline CDR1 and CDR2: SGHTS and YDEGEE. V gave up 0 bases and J gave up 10 bases; unmatched junction bases: 7. The CDR3 DNA follows: TGTGCCAGCAGCTTGGAATGGGGGGAGGGAGAGCAGTTCTTC. Its translation: CASSLEWGEGEQFF. The whole variable domain, filled in from reference TRBV5-8 and TRBJ2-1, reads EAGVTQSPTHLIKTRGQQATLRCSPISGHTSVYWYQQALGLGLQFLLWYDEGEERNRGNFPPRFSGRQFPNYSSELNVNALELEDSALYLCASSLEWGEGEQFFGPGTRLTVL.

This clonotype was observed a few times. The rearrangement joins TRBV27 to TRBJ1-2; the D gene is possibly TRBD1 (5 bases). From germline, CDR1 is MNHEY and CDR2 SMNVEV (reference sequence). The length of the CDR3 is 16 residues. Trimming took off 7 bases at V and 0 bases at J, with 18 bases between the two ends. CDR3 DNA: TGTGCCAGCAACCTTCGGGGGGGGTTAGCTAACTATGGCTACACCTTC. Translating gives CASNLRGGLANYGYTF.

At least ten counts were recorded for this clonotype. J is TRBJ2-5 and V is TRBV10-3, with 9 bases lining up with TRBD1. Germline V CDR1 and CDR2: ENHRY, SYGVKD. The CDR3 covers 15 residues. The J segment lost 4 bases and the V segment lost 6 bases, leaving 9 bases of the junction unmatched. CDR3 nucleotides: TGTGCCATCAGGGATACGGGACAGGGTCCAGAGACCCAGTACTTC. It encodes CAIRDTGQGPETQYF.

The table lists this clonotype with many counts. This chain links TRBV4-1 with TRBJ2-7, with 7 positions matching TRBD1. The CDR3 is made up of 14 amino acids. From germline, CDR1 is MGHRA and CDR2 YSYEKL. Unmatched junction bases numbered 3, after V lost 3 bases and J lost 1 base. The CDR3 nucleotides read TGCGCCAGCAGCCAGGGACAGTTGTCCTACGAGCAGTACTTC. Translating gives CASSQGQLSYEQYF.

This clonotype was counted at least ten times. The chain combines TRBV10-3 with TRBJ2-2; weak D call: TRBD2 (7 bases). CDR3 length: 15 residues. Trimming left V 7 bases short and J 5 bases short, with 17 bases between. The germline V gene encodes CDR1 ENHRY and CDR2 SYGVKD. CDR3 loop: CAITTGGARTGELFF. DNA of the CDR3: TGTGCCATCACGACGGGGGGCGCGCGGACCGGGGAGCTGTTTTTT.